This TCR beta chain stems from a study of blood T cell repertoires in COVID-19. The V segment lost 6 bases and the J segment 3 bases; nucleotides outside the gene matches: 10. CDR1 and CDR2 from the germline V gene are SQVTM and ANQGSEA. The length of the CDR3 is 14 residues. Data came from immunoSEQ multiplex PCR; TCRdb stores just in-frame clones and leaves some out. The sample carries 150,000 to 200,000 clones, roughly nine tenths recorded once. The sample consisted of peripheral blood. The receptor was derived from a woman aged 55-69 years with COVID-19, enrolled during active disease. The chain employs TRBV29-1 and TRBJ1-1, with 7 bases matching TRBD1. This chain's CDR3 is CSVLDRRGDTEAFF. The CDR3 nucleotides read TGCAGCGTCTTGGACAGGCGCGGGGACACTGAAGCTTTCTTT.